The 9 T cell receptor beta chains presented below share a single source sample, sequenced in a study of blood T cells in healthy people across ages. Alongside a J-beta primer mix, a sample-barcoded 5' primer served in a second PCR lasting about 7 to 12 cycles. TCRdb redid the calling of the 5' RACE reads with MiXCR, one entry per CDR3 protein. The sample carries about 760,000 distinct CDR3 sequences, 56% recorded once. Material for sequencing was blood. Receptors were obtained from a man between 35 and 55 years old in good health.

The chain recombines TRBV7-8 with TRBJ1-6; 8 bases agree with TRBD1. Germline V gene sequence: CDR1 SGHVS, CDR2 FQNEAQ. This CDR3 region has 15 residues. The V and J ends lost 1 base and 7 bases, in that order; junction bases with no gene match: 3. CDR3: CASSLDRGRNSPLHF. CDR3 bases: TGTGCCAGCAGCTTAGACAGGGGGAGGAATTCACCCCTCCACTTT.

This clonotype was observed a handful of times. V is TRBV9 and J is TRBJ2-5; 12 bases align to TRBD2. Germline-derived CDR1 and CDR2 are SGDLS and YYNGEE. The V gene end was trimmed by 1 base and the J gene end by 4 bases; junction bases not matched to a gene: 8. This CDR3 is built from 17 residues. The CDR3 protein is CASSVQPTSGGAETQYF. CDR3 coding DNA: TGTGCCAGCAGCGTACAACCGACTAGCGGGGGCGCAGAGACCCAGTACTTC.

V is TRBV7-2 and J is TRBJ1-2; no clear D gene. CDR1 and CDR2 (germline): SGHTA, FQGNSA. This CDR3 contains 12 residues. V was pared by 1 base and J by 8 bases, with 8 bases between. CDR3 amino acids: CASSLGHRGYTF. DNA for the CDR3: TGTGCCAGCAGCTTAGGCCACAGAGGCTACACCTTC.

The CDR3 protein is CAISEPAGQKQETQFF. The CDR3, as DNA: TGTGCCATCAGTGAGCCCGCCGGACAGAAACAAGAGACCCAGTTCTTC. This chain connects TRBV10-3 to TRBJ2-1; TRBD1 is a possible D gene (6 bases). Germline CDR1 reads ENHRY; CDR2 reads SYGVKD. Trimming removed 2 bases at V and 13 bases at J, with 24 bases between. The CDR3 loop spans 16 amino acids.

A single count supports this clonotype. V and J are TRBV21-1 and TRBJ2-1; the table's D call of TRBD2 was not tested on the DNA. TRBV21-1 is annotated as a pseudogene. The CDR3 is 15 residues long. CDR3 DNA sequence: TGTGCCAGCAGCAGACCGGGACTCCGACGGCTGGGGCAGTTCTTC. Its translation: CASSRPGLRRLGQFF.

The chain uses TRBV9 and TRBJ2-5, with D hard to call. V lost 0 bases and J lost 5, with 14 bases in between. The CDR3 runs 15 residues. Germline V gene sequence: CDR1 SGDLS, CDR2 YYNGEE. The CDR3 is CASSVESRKEETQYF. In DNA, the CDR3 is TGTGCCAGCAGCGTAGAATCCAGGAAAGAGGAGACCCAGTACTTC.

Regarding this clonotype: Compared with germline, one end of the junction differs, possibly owing to a read error. The chain couples TRBV6-5 to TRBJ2-7; no reliable D call. Germline assignment: CDR1 MNHEY and CDR2 SVGAGI. The CDR3 has 15 amino acids. The CDR3 DNA sequence: TGTGCCAGCAGTTACTCGACGGGTGGAACCTACGGGCAGTACTTC. Translation gives CASSYSTGGTYGQYF.

This clonotype has a handful of counts. This chain links TRBV29-1 with TRBJ1-5; D gene uncertain. Trimming removed 4 bases from V and 7 bases from J, with 14 bases in between. There are 13 residues in the CDR3. From germline, CDR1 is SQVTM and CDR2 ANQGSEA. CDR3 sequence (DNA): TGCAGCGTTGTGGTGGGGTCGGGCCAGCCCCAGCATTTT. Its translation is CSVVVGSGQPQHF. The entire variable domain, with the rest obtained from reference TRBV29-1 and TRBJ1-5, is as follows: SAVISQKPSRDICQRGTSLTIQCQVDSQVTMMFWYRQQPGQSLTLIATANQGSEATYESGFVIDKFPISRPNLTFSTLTVSNMSPEDSSIYLCSVVVGSGQPQHFGDGTRLSIL.

With respect to this clonotype: A much larger clone sits a single nucleotide away, making a read error possible. The rearrangement links TRBV10-3 to TRBJ2-1; TRBD1 or TRBD2 may be the D gene (5 bases each). Germline CDR1 ENHRY, CDR2 SYGVKD. The CDR3 sequence is 13 residues long. CDR3 DNA: TGTGCCACCTTTGGGACCCGGAGCAATAAGCAGTTCTTC. The encoded protein is CATFGTRSNKQFF.